The 13 T cell receptor beta chains presented below share a single source sample, sequenced in a study of OX40 agonist ivuxolimab in advanced cancers. Generated by immunoSEQ multiplex PCR, the TCRdb table keeps only in-frame clones and is missing some. The repertoire holds about 79,000 clones, with approximately 94% as singletons. Here the sequenced sample was CD4+ or CD8+ T cells sorted from blood, taken in a trial of the OX40 agonist ivuxolimab. The receptor source for this set is an adult with an advanced solid tumor such as melanoma, head and neck, liver or kidney cancer.

The rearrangement uses TRBV2 and TRBJ1-1, with 8 positions matching TRBD1. The germline CDR1 and CDR2 sequences are SNHLY and FYNNEI. V lost 5 bases, J lost 3 bases, and 11 bases stayed unmatched. This CDR3 has 16 amino acids. The CDR3 nucleotides read TGTGCCAGCAGTCAGGCCTGGGACAGGCCTTACACTGAAGCTTTCTTT. This codes for CASSQAWDRPYTEAFF.

This chain connects TRBV11-2 to TRBJ2-1, with 10 bases aligning to TRBD2. Germline V gene sequence: CDR1 SGHAT, CDR2 FQNNGV. J gave up 6 bases and V 1 base, and 6 bases lay outside the gene matches. The CDR3 length is 16 residues. CDR3 loop: CASSLGARLAGNEQFF. CDR3 coding DNA: TGTGCCAGCAGCTTAGGGGCCCGACTAGCGGGCAATGAGCAGTTCTTC.

This chain uses TRBV4-3 with TRBJ2-1; 9 bases map to TRBD2. CDR3 length: 22 amino acids. In germline, CDR1 is LGHNA, CDR2 YSLEER. Trimming at V came to 1 base and at J to 4 bases, leaving 23 bases not matched to a gene. The CDR3: CASSQGGYGETETSGLYNEQFF. CDR3 coding DNA: TGCGCCAGCAGCCAAGGGGGGTACGGCGAAACGGAGACTAGCGGACTTTACAATGAGCAGTTCTTC.

The chain uses TRBV5-1 and TRBJ2-7; 14 bases are a match to TRBD2. The CDR3 contains 15 residues. The germline gives CDR1 SGHRS, CDR2 YFSETQ. J lost 6 bases, V lost 0 bases, and 2 bases had no gene match. CDR3 in amino acids: CASSLEGLAGVEQYF. CDR3 DNA: TGCGCCAGCAGCTTGGAGGGACTAGCGGGAGTCGAGCAGTACTTC.

V gene TRBV27 combines with J gene TRBJ2-3, with TRBD1 identical over 9 bases. The CDR3 spans 14 residues. From germline, CDR1 is MNHEY and CDR2 SMNVEV (reference sequence). Germline trimming cut 5 bases from V and 11 bases from J; bases unmatched to any gene: 11. The CDR3 is CASSPRDRDLVQYF. DNA of the CDR3: TGTGCCAGCAGTCCTCGGGACAGGGATCTTGTGCAGTATTTT.

This clone was observed a few times. This sequence joins TRBV19 and TRBJ2-7; 10 nucleotides match TRBD1. J gave up 2 bases and V 3 bases, and 1 base lay outside the gene matches. This CDR3 is 14 amino acids long. The germline gives CDR1 LNHDA, CDR2 SQIVND (reference sequence). For the CDR3, the DNA is TGTGCCAGTAGTATCGGGACAGGGGCCTACGAGCAGTACTTC. The encoded protein is CASSIGTGAYEQYF.

This chain joins TRBV29-1 and TRBJ2-1, with 11 bases fitting TRBD2. CDR3 length: 15 amino acids. Germline V gene data show CDR1 as SQVTM and CDR2 as ANQGSEA. V was pared by 6 bases and J by 10 bases, with 14 bases of the junction left unmatched. CDR3 sequence: CSVAPGLAETSEQFF. The CDR3 DNA follows: TGCAGCGTCGCCCCGGGACTAGCGGAGACATCCGAGCAGTTCTTC.

About this clone itself: At the DNA level, this CDR3 is encoded by other sequences in the same sample as well. V usage is TRBV5-6 and J usage is TRBJ2-7; D ambiguous. CDR1 is SGHDT, CDR2 YYEEEE, per germline. The germline V and J ends were trimmed by 2 bases and 0 bases, with 6 bases remaining between them. The CDR3 is 13 amino acids. The DNA for the CDR3 is TGTGCCAGCAGCTTCTCGTCCTCCTACGAGCAGTACTTC. The encoded protein is CASSFSSSYEQYF.

The V gene is TRBV15, the J gene TRBJ1-5; D ambiguous. The CDR3 spans 16 residues. Trimming cost V 1 base and J 4 bases, with 14 bases left between them. The germline gives CDR1 LNHNV, CDR2 YYDKDF (reference sequence). CDR3 residues: CATSRADKGGNQPQHF. In DNA, the CDR3 is TGTGCCACCAGCAGAGCTGACAAGGGAGGGAATCAGCCCCAGCATTTT. Looking up the rest from reference TRBV15 and TRBJ1-5 gives the full variable domain: DAMVIQNPRYQVTQFGKPVTLSCSQTLNHNVMYWYQQKSSQAPKLLFHYYDKDFNNEADTPDNFQSRRPNTSFCFLDIRSPGLGDTAMYLCATSRADKGGNQPQHFGDGTRLSIL.

The rearrangement joins TRBV27 to TRBJ2-5; D not certain. The J call is doubtful: the DNA matches TRBJ2-7 better. CDR3 length: 14 amino acids. The V gene's germline CDR1 is MNHEY and CDR2 SMNVEV (reference sequence). The CDR3, as DNA: TGTGCCAGCAGTGGGATGGGGAACATATACGAGCAGTACTTC. It codes for CASSGMGNIYEQYF.

This chain links TRBV19 with TRBJ2-7; D is ambiguous. The germline V and J ends were trimmed by 3 bases and 5 bases, with 17 bases remaining between them. The germline V gene encodes CDR1 LNHDA and CDR2 SQIVND (reference sequence). The CDR3 runs to 15 residues. CDR3 loop: CASSMETLSHDEQYF. The CDR3, as DNA: TGTGCCAGTAGTATGGAAACCTTGTCCCACGACGAGCAGTACTTC.

V and J are TRBV7-3 and TRBJ2-2; 14 bases are a match to TRBD2. Germline loops: CDR1 SGHTA, CDR2 FQGTGA. V gave up 1 base and J gave up 0 bases; unmatched junction bases: 7. The CDR3 has 20 residues. The CDR3 region has the DNA TGTGCCAGCAGCTTAAATATGGGACTAGCGGGGGCGACGAACACCGGGGAGCTGTTTTTT. Its translation: CASSLNMGLAGATNTGELFF.

The chain employs TRBV5-8 and TRBJ2-7; 7 bases fit TRBD1. The CDR3 is 14 amino acids. Germline loops: CDR1 SGHTS, CDR2 YDEGEE. The V segment lost 0 bases and the J segment 2 bases; nucleotides outside the gene matches: 2. The CDR3 DNA follows: TGTGCCAGCAGCTTGGGGACAGGAGCCTACGAGCAGTACTTC. Its translation is CASSLGTGAYEQYF.